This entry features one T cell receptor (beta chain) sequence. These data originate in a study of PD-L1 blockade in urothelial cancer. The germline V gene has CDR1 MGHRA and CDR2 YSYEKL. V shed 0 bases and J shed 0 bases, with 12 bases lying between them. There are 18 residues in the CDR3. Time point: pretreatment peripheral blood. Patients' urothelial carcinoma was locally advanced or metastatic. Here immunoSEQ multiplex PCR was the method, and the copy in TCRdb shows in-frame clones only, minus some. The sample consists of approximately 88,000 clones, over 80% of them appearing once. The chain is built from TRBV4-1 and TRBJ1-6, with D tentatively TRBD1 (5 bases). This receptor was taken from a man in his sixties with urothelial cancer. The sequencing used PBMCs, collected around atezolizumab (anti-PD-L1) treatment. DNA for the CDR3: TGCGCCAGCAGCCAAGAGGGGGGGGGAAGCTCCTATAATTCACCCCTCCACTTT. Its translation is CASSQEGGGSSYNSPLHF.